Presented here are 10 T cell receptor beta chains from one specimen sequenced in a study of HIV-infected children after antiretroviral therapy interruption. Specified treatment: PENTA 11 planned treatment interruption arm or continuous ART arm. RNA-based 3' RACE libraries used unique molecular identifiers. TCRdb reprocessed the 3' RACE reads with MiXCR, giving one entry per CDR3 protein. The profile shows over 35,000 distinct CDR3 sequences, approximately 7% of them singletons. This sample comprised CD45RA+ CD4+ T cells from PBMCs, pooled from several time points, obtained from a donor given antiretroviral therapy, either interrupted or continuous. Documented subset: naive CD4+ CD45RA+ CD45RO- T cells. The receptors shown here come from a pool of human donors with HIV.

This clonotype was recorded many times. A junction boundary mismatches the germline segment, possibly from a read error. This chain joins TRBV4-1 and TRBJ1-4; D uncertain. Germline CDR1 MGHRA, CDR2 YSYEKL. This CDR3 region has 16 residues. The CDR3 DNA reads TGTGCCAGCAGCCAAGGAGACGGACGTTCCAACGAAAGATTATTTTTC. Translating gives CASSQGDGRSNERLFF.

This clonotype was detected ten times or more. The CDR3 nucleotides are TGTGCCAGCAGTTTTGGGACCGCCGGGGAGCTGTTTTTT. Its translation: CASSFGTAGELFF. The V call is TRBV12-3 or TRBV12-4, the J call TRBJ2-2; either TRBD1 or TRBD2 may supply D (5 bases each). Trimming removed 3 bases at V and 6 bases at J, with 8 bases between. The CDR3 sequence is 13 residues long.

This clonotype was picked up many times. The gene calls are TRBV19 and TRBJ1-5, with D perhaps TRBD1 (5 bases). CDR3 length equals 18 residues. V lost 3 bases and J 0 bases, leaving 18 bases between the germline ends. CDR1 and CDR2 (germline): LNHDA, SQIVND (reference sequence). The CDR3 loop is CASSMTQGMAYSNQPQHF. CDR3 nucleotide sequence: TGTGCCAGTAGTATGACGCAGGGAATGGCCTATAGCAATCAGCCCCAGCATTTT.

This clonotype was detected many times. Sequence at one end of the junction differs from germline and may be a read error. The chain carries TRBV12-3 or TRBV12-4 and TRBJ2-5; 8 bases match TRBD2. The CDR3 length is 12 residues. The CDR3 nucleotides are TGTGCCAGCAGTTTGTTGGCTAGCGGGCCGAGCTTC. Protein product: CASSLLASGPSF.

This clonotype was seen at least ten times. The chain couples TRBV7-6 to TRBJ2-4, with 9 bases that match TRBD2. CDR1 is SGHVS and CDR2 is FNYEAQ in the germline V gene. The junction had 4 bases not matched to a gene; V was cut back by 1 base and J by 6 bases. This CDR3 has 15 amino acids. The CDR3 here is CASSLGPGLANIQYF. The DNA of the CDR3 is TGTGCCAGCAGCTTAGGGCCGGGACTAGCAAACATTCAGTACTTC. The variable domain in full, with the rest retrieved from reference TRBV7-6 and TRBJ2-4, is GAGVSQSPRYKVTKRGQDVALRCDPISGHVSLYWYRQALGQGPEFLTYFNYEAQQDKSGLPNDRFSAERPEGSISTLTIQRTEQRDSAMYRCASSLGPGLANIQYFGAGTRLSVL.

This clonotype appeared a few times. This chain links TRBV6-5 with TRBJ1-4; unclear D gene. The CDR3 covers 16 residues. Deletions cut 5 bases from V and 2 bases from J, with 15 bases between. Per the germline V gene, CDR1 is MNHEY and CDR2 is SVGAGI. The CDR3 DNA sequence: TGTGCCAGCAGTAAACTGAGATGGGCGACTAATGAAAAACTGTTTTTT. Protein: CASSKLRWATNEKLFF.

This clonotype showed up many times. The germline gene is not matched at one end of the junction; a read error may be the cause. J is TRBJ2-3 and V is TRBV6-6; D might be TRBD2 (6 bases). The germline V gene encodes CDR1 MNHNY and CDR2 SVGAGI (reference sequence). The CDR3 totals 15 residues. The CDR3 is CASGELGGKAETLYF. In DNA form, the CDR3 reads TGTGCCAGCGGTGAACTGGGGGGTAAGGCAGAAACGCTGTATTTT.

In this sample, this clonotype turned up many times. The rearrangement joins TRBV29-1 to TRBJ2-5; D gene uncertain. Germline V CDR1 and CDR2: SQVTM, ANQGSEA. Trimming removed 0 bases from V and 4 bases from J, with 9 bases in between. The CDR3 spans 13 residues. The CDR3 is CSVEDGTPETQYF. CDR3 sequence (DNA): TGCAGCGTTGAAGATGGAACCCCAGAGACCCAGTACTTC.

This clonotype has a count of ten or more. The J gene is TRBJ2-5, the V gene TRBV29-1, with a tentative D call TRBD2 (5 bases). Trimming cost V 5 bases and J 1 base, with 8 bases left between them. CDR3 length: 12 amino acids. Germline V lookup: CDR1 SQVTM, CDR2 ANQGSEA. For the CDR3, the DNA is TGCAGCGTTAACCGGGGCCAAGAGACCCAGTACTTC. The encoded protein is CSVNRGQETQYF.

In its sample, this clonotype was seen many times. CDR3 loop: CASSLVVFSNYGYTF. For the CDR3, the DNA is TGTGCCAGCAGTTTGGTAGTCTTTAGTAACTATGGCTACACCTTC. This chain uses TRBV28 with TRBJ1-2; unclear D gene. The germline CDR1 and CDR2 sequences are MDHEN and SYDVKM. The CDR3 is made up of 15 amino acids. Trimming stripped 3 bases from V and 1 base from J, with 12 bases between.